Sequencing of this TCR beta chain was carried out in a study of cytomegalovirus exposure and HLA in healthy donors. For the study at large: Earlier work reported around 110 million unique TCR beta sequences from about 190 million T cells. Ancestry clustering placed more than 80% of 300 to 400 genotyped donors in the Caucasian-associated cluster.

The PCR was carried out with 60 Vbeta primers and 13 Jbeta primers. The method was immunoSEQ multiplex PCR; TCRdb's version includes in-frame clones alone and lacks a portion of them. The sample shows roughly 130,000 clones, roughly 74% of them seen only once. Notes on the study in general: A later analysis, which compared TCR beta chains of equal frequency, found the HLA-associated ones more clonally expanded. An ancestry cluster, one associated with Asian ancestry, reportedly showed fewer N-insertions than the approximately 670-donor mean in a later analysis.

Comment on this clone: What it binds is unknown.

This receptor was identified in a woman between 50 and 59 years old in good health and CMV-seropositive. Material for sequencing was PBMCs.

CDR3 sequence reads: CASSYVGGGGEKLFF. DNA of the CDR3: TGTGCCAGCAGTTACGTGGGGGGAGGCGGGGAAAAACTGTTTTTT. V usage is TRBV6-5 and J usage is TRBJ1-4; the D gene is possibly TRBD1 (5 bases). The CDR3 loop spans 15 amino acids. CDR1 MNHEY and CDR2 SVGAGI come from the germline V gene. V dropped 2 bases and J dropped 8 bases, with 15 bases sitting between them.